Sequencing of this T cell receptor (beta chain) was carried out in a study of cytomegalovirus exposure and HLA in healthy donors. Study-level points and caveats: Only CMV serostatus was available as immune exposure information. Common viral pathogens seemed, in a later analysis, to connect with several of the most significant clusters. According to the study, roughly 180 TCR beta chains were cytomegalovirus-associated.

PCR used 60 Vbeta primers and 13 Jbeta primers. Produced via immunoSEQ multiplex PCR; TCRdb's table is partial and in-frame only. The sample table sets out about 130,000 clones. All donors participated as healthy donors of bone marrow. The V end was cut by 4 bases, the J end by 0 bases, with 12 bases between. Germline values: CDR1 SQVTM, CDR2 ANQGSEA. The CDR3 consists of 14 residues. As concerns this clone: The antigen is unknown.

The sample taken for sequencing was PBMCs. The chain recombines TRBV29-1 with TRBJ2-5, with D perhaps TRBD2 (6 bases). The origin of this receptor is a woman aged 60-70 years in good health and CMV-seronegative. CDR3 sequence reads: CSVGAGTYQETQYF. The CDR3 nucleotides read TGCAGCGTTGGGGCCGGGACTTACCAAGAGACCCAGTACTTC.